This TCR beta chain was captured in a study of response to subunit inactivated influenza vaccine (dated by TCRdb to 2016 to 2019). At the level of the whole study: To follow how T cells responded to a trivalent subunit inactivated influenza vaccine, the researchers relied on deep quantitative profiling of the T cell receptor repertoire.

The library was produced with RT-PCR. Sequencing was carried out with an Illumina HiSeq 2500. TCRdb cleaned the public reads at Q25 with fastp, built clones with MiXCR and kept in-frame beta chains. Identical CDR3 protein sequences are pooled into one entry, listed with their most common genes and DNA. Counted in this sample were hundreds of thousands of distinct CDR3 sequences; around 15% of them appeared once. Less than 8.5% of the sample belongs to the ten largest clones. This clonotype was observed a single time. Its antigen is not yet known. Per-base quality was not reported, and no clone a single base away is much larger than it. One read is thin evidence. The CDR3 starts with the cysteine, ends with the phenylalanine, and has 13 residues. Just CDR3 DNA is preserved here, 39 bases in frame from base 1. According to the germline V gene (reference sequence), CDR1 reads DFQATT and CDR2 reads SNEGSKA. Trimming removed 7 bases from V and 1 base from J, leaving 12 bases between the germline ends.

What the study reported, not specific to this receptor: The authors proposed that each seasonal influenza vaccination may bring in only a limited number of new T cells.

The rearrangement combines TRBV20-1 with TRBJ2-3; the best D guess is TRBD2, with 5 bases matching. The receptor's source is a man aged 45 to 65 who received an inactivated influenza vaccine. Donor details come from another sample of the same person, matched by shared clones. The material was PBMCs from blood, obtained less than 15 days before vaccination. The DNA is TGCAGTGTTGGCCGGGAAGGCACAGATACGCAGTATTTT. Its protein product is CSVGREGTDTQYF.